Following are 9 T cell receptor beta chains from one sample sequenced in a study of cytomegalovirus exposure and HLA in healthy donors. Researchers ran the PCR with 60 Vbeta and 13 Jbeta primers. Profiling relied on immunoSEQ multiplex PCR, and the TCRdb table lists in-frame clones only, not all of them. The data hold about 150,000 clones, with 66% observed a single time. What was sequenced was PBMCs. All receptors derive from a human donor in good health.

The chain is built from TRBV28 and TRBJ1-2, with a tentative D call TRBD1 (5 bases). Germline CDR1 reads MDHEN; CDR2 reads SYDVKM. The CDR3 is 15 residues long. Trimming shortened V by 2 bases and J by 4 bases, and 14 bases separated the two germline ends. The CDR3 DNA reads as TGTGCCAGCAGTTTAGCCCTCGGAGGGACCTATGGCTACACCTTC. Translated, it gives CASSLALGGTYGYTF.

This chain uses TRBV15 with TRBJ2-7; TRBD1 is a possible D gene (6 bases). CDR3 length: 13 amino acids. V was pared by 0 bases and J by 5 bases, with 8 bases between. From germline, CDR1 is LNHNV and CDR2 YYDKDF (reference sequence). The CDR3 reads CATSRDRGNEQYF. Here the CDR3 DNA reads TGTGCCACCAGCAGAGACAGGGGCAACGAGCAGTACTTC. Using reference TRBV15 and TRBJ2-7 for the parts outside the CDR3, the full variable domain is DAMVIQNPRYQVTQFGKPVTLSCSQTLNHNVMYWYQQKSSQAPKLLFHYYDKDFNNEADTPDNFQSRRPNTSFCFLDIRSPGLGDTAMYLCATSRDRGNEQYFGPGTRLTVT.

The chain couples TRBV5-4 to TRBJ1-1; 7 nucleotides align to TRBD1. Trimming removed 4 bases from V and 2 bases from J; junction bases left unmatched: 5. Per germline, CDR1 SGHNT and CDR2 YYREEE (reference sequence). There are 14 residues in the CDR3. For the CDR3, the DNA is TGTGCCAGCAGCAAGGACAGGAGAAACACTGAAGCTTTCTTT. This translates into CASSKDRRNTEAFF.

This clone is a singleton in its sample. V is TRBV19 and J is TRBJ1-6; D is possibly TRBD1 (5 bases). Germline lookup yields CDR1 LNHDA and CDR2 SQIVND (reference sequence). V was clipped by 5 bases and J by 8 bases, with 13 bases between them. There are 14 residues in the CDR3. CDR3 sequence: CASSLGDWYSPLHF. CDR3 bases: TGTGCCAGTAGTCTCGGGGACTGGTATTCACCCCTCCACTTT.

This chain links TRBV5-4 with TRBJ1-2; 9 positions match TRBD1. Germline-derived CDR1 and CDR2 are SGHNT and YYREEE (reference sequence). Trimming at V came to 0 bases and at J to 4 bases, leaving 13 bases not matched to a gene. The CDR3 is made up of 18 amino acids. The chain's CDR3 is CASSLEALRGQGGYGYTF. CDR3 nucleotide sequence: TGTGCCAGCAGCTTGGAGGCCCTTCGGGGACAGGGAGGCTATGGCTACACCTTC.

CDR3 sequence: CASSLLDSRFNTGELFF. The CDR3, as DNA: TGTGCCAGCAGCTTACTGGACAGCCGTTTCAACACCGGGGAGCTGTTTTTT. This chain connects TRBV7-9 to TRBJ2-2; D might be TRBD1 (6 bases). V was trimmed by 2 bases and J by 2 bases, leaving 15 bases between them. This CDR3 is built from 17 residues. Germline CDR1 reads SEHNR; CDR2 reads FQNEAQ (reference sequence). Variable domain in full (rest from reference TRBV7-9 and TRBJ2-2): DTGVSQNPRHKITKRGQNVTFRCDPISEHNRLYWYRQTLGQGPEFLTYFQNEAQLEKSRLLSDRFSAERPKGSFSTLEIQRTEQGDSAMYLCASSLLDSRFNTGELFFGEGSRLTVL.

The chain employs TRBV5-1 and TRBJ2-5; no firm D call. The V and J ends lost 3 bases and 3 bases respectively, with 6 bases between them. The CDR3 is 12 amino acids. Per the germline V gene, CDR1 is SGHRS and CDR2 is YFSETQ. CDR3 protein: CASSYEEETQYF. The CDR3 DNA reads as TGCGCCAGCAGCTACGAGGAAGAGACCCAGTACTTC.

This chain connects TRBV7-9 to TRBJ2-1, with 8 bases fitting TRBD2. The CDR3 loop spans 14 amino acids. V was pared by 4 bases and J by 7 bases, with 6 bases of the junction left unmatched. Germline CDR1 reads SEHNR; CDR2 reads FQNEAQ (reference sequence). The CDR3 protein is CASSWGLGENEQFF. The CDR3 DNA is TGTGCCAGCAGCTGGGGACTAGGGGAAAATGAGCAGTTCTTC.

The J gene is TRBJ2-7, the V gene TRBV18; a weak D match, TRBD1 (7 bases). CDR3 length: 16 residues. Germline-derived CDR1 and CDR2 are KGHSH and LQKENI. Trimming cost V 2 bases and J 7 bases, with 21 bases left between them. CDR3 amino acids: CASSPVTRGSGGEQYF. The CDR3 DNA follows: TGTGCCAGCTCACCAGTTACCCGGGGATCAGGGGGGGAGCAGTACTTC.